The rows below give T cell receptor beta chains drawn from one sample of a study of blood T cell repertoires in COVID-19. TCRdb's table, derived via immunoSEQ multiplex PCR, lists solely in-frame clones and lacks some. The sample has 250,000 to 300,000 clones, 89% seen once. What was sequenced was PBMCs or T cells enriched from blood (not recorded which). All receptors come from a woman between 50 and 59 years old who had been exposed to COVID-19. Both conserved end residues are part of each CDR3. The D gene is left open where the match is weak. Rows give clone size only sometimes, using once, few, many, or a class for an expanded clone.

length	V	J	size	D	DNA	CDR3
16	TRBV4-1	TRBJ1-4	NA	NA	TGCGCCAGCAGCCAAGATCGAGGATGGAGGAGTGAAAAACTGTTTTTT	CASSQDRGWRSEKLFF
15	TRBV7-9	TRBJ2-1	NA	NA	TGTGCCAGCAGACGGACAGTGCCTCCCTACAATGAGCAGTTCTTC	CASRRTVPPYNEQFF
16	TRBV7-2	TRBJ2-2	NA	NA	TGTGCCAGCAGCTTAGTGGGCGCGGGGAACACCGGGGAGCTGTTTTTT	CASSLVGAGNTGELFF
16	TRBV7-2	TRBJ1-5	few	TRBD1	TGTGCCAGCAGCCTCACAGGGGGGAATAGCAATCAGCCCCAGCATTTT	CASSLTGGNSNQPQHF
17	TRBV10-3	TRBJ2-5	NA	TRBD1	TGTGCCATCAGCGGACAGGGGAAAGGGGTTGTACTAGAGACCCAGTACTTC	CAISGQGKGVVLETQYF
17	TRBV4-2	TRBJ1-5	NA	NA	TGTGCCAGCAGCCAAGAGGGGGTACAACAGGGCGGTCAGCCCCAGCATTTT	CASSQEGVQQGGQPQHF
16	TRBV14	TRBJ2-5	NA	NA	TGTGCCAGCAGCCAGCTACTAGCGACTGGACAGGAGACCCAGTACTTC	CASSQLLATGQETQYF
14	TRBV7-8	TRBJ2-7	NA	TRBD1	TGTGCCAGCAGCTTAGGGGACAGAGTCTACGAGCAGTACTTC	CASSLGDRVYEQYF
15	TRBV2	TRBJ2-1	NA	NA	TGTGCCAGCCTTCGTGGGGGCGGGTCCTACAATGAGCAGTTCTTC	CASLRGGGSYNEQFF
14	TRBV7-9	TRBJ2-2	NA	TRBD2	TGTGCCAGCAGCTTCGGGACTAGCGGGGGGGAGCTGTTTTTT	CASSFGTSGGELFF
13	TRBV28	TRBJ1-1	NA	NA	TGTGCCAGCAGTTTCCGGAGGAACACTGAAGCTTTCTTT	CASSFRRNTEAFF
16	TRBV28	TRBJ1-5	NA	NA	TGTGCCAGCAGTCCGGCGGGCACCTCCGTAAATCAGCCCCAGCATTTT	CASSPAGTSVNQPQHF
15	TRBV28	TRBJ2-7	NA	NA	TGTGCCAGCAGTACACAGACAGGACTCCCCCACGAGCAGTACTTC	CASSTQTGLPHEQYF
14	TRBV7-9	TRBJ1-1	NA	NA	TGTGCCAGCAGCTCCATGCGGGGGCGGGATGAAGCTTTCTTT	CASSSMRGRDEAFF
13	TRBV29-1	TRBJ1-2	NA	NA	TGCAGCGCCCGGGGTCAGGACGTTTATGGCTACACCTTC	CSARGQDVYGYTF
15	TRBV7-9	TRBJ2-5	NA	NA	TGTGCCAGCAGCTTAGGCACCGGGGTATTGGAGACCCAGTACTTC	CASSLGTGVLETQYF
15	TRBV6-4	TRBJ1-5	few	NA	TGTGCCAGCAACCTAACAGAGAATAGCAATCAGCCCCAGCATTTT	CASNLTENSNQPQHF
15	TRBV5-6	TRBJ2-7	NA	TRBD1	TGTGCCAGCAGCTACCCGACAGGGGCGCTTTACGAGCAGTACTTC	CASSYPTGALYEQYF
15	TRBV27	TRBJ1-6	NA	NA	TGTGCCAGCCAACAGGGAAGCTCCTATAATTCACCCCTCCACTTT	CASQQGSSYNSPLHF
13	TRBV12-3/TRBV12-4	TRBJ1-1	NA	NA	TGTGCCAGCAGTTTGTCGTTAGCCACTGAAGCTTTCTTT	CASSLSLATEAFF
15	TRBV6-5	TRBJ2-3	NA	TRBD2	TGTGCCAGCAGCTTCAGCGGGGGGAGCACAGATACGCAGTATTTT	CASSFSGGSTDTQYF
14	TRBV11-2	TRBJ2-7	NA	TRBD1	TGTGCCAGCAGGGAAGGACAGGGAACCTACGAGCAGTACTTC	CASREGQGTYEQYF
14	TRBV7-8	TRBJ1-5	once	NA	TGTGCCAGCAGCTTAATTGCCCGAGATCAGCCCCAGCATTTT	CASSLIARDQPQHF
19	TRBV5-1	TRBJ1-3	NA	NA	TGCGCCAGCAGCTTGGATCGGACAGAAAAAGGAGTATCCGGAAACACCATATATTTT	CASSLDRTEKGVSGNTIYF
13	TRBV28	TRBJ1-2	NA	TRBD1	TGTGCCAGCAGTTTTCTGGACAGGGCGGGCTACACCTTC	CASSFLDRAGYTF
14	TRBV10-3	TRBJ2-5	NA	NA	TGTGCCATCAGTGAATCAGGGGCCCAAGAGACCCAGTACTTC	CAISESGAQETQYF
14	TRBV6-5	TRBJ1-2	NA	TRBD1	TGTGCCAGCGAATCACAGGGGGAAATCTATGGCTACACCTTC	CASESQGEIYGYTF
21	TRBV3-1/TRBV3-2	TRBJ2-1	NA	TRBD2	TGTGCCAGCAGCCCCAAGCTCCGGGGACTAGCGGGGTTCTTATCCTACAATGAGCAGTTCTTC	CASSPKLRGLAGFLSYNEQFF
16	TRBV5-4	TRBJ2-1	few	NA	TGTGCCAGCAGCTTGGAAGGAAAGCGTAGAGGAGGCGAGCAGTTCTTC	CASSLEGKRRGGEQFF
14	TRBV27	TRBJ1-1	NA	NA	TGTGCCAGCGGCCTTCCCGGGGGGAGAACTGAAGCTTTCTTT	CASGLPGGRTEAFF
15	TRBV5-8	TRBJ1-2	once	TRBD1	TGTGCCAGCACTCGGACAGGGGAACGCTACTATGGCTACACCTTC	CASTRTGERYYGYTF
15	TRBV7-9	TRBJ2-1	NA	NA	TGTGCCAGCAGCCGTGGACAGTCAGAATACAATGAGCAGTTCTTC	CASSRGQSEYNEQFF